Listed below are T cell receptor beta chains from one sample, sequenced in a study of blood T cell repertoires in COVID-19. TCRdb's table, derived via immunoSEQ multiplex PCR, lists solely in-frame clones and lacks some. This sample has about 260,000 clones, with less than 90% found just once. The sample consisted of PBMCs or T cells enriched from blood (not recorded which). These receptors came from a woman between 50 and 59 years old who had recovered from COVID-19. The conserved cysteine and the conserved F or W are not part of the CDR3 here. The order of the fields is J gene, CDR3 length, V gene, CDR3 protein.

j_call: TRBJ1-6; cdr3_length: 11; v_call: TRBV15; cdr3_aa: ATSTTGESPLH
j_call: TRBJ1-2; cdr3_length: 10; v_call: TRBV28; cdr3_aa: ASSLTAGGYT
j_call: TRBJ1-2; cdr3_length: 11; v_call: TRBV6-5; cdr3_aa: ASFGTANYGYT
j_call: TRBJ2-5; cdr3_length: 11; v_call: TRBV2; cdr3_aa: ASSSEQQETQY
j_call: TRBJ2-7; cdr3_length: 11; v_call: TRBV19; cdr3_aa: ASSPGSSYEQY
j_call: TRBJ1-6; cdr3_length: 13; v_call: TRBV5-1; cdr3_aa: ASSLEGAGNSPLH
j_call: TRBJ1-1; cdr3_length: 10; v_call: TRBV28; cdr3_aa: ASSSDRPEAF
j_call: TRBJ1-4; cdr3_length: 13; v_call: TRBV16; cdr3_aa: ASRPTGALNEKLF
j_call: TRBJ1-2; cdr3_length: 10; v_call: TRBV28; cdr3_aa: ASSSINYGYT
j_call: TRBJ1-4; cdr3_length: 13; v_call: TRBV4-2; cdr3_aa: ASSQRDRGGEKLF
j_call: TRBJ2-7; cdr3_length: 9; v_call: TRBV11-2; cdr3_aa: ASSQRYEQY
j_call: TRBJ2-3; cdr3_length: 13; v_call: TRBV4-3; cdr3_aa: ASSQDSSGRVTQY
j_call: TRBJ1-4; cdr3_length: 15; v_call: TRBV12-2; cdr3_aa: ASRLISGNPINEKLF
j_call: TRBJ1-2; cdr3_length: 11; v_call: TRBV30; cdr3_aa: AWSVRSGDGYT
j_call: TRBJ2-1; cdr3_length: 16; v_call: TRBV18; cdr3_aa: ASSFTTVREGRYNEQF
j_call: TRBJ2-1; cdr3_length: 12; v_call: TRBV11-2; cdr3_aa: ASSLGLAYNEQF
j_call: TRBJ2-3; cdr3_length: 13; v_call: TRBV9; cdr3_aa: ASSISLARTDTQY
j_call: TRBJ2-7; cdr3_length: 13; v_call: TRBV4-2; cdr3_aa: ASSQQAGETYEQY
j_call: TRBJ1-1; cdr3_length: 15; v_call: TRBV5-6; cdr3_aa: ASSLVFSSSEAATEI
j_call: TRBJ1-4; cdr3_length: 12; v_call: TRBV5-1; cdr3_aa: ASSPRATNEKLF
j_call: TRBJ2-7; cdr3_length: 13; v_call: TRBV5-4; cdr3_aa: ASSWRLAGGNEQY
j_call: TRBJ1-1; cdr3_length: 10; v_call: TRBV18; cdr3_aa: ASSPLGGTAF
j_call: TRBJ2-5; cdr3_length: 11; v_call: TRBV29-1; cdr3_aa: SAREPMMETQY
j_call: TRBJ2-7; cdr3_length: 11; v_call: TRBV10-3; cdr3_aa: AISGQGADEQY
j_call: TRBJ1-4; cdr3_length: 13; v_call: TRBV9; cdr3_aa: ASSVGGQGAGKLF
j_call: TRBJ1-1; cdr3_length: 13; v_call: TRBV11-2; cdr3_aa: ASSLLNTGNTEAF
j_call: TRBJ1-2; cdr3_length: 11; v_call: TRBV6-5; cdr3_aa: ASLHTNNYGYT
j_call: TRBJ1-1; cdr3_length: 12; v_call: TRBV2; cdr3_aa: ASSGATINTEAF
j_call: TRBJ2-1; cdr3_length: 11; v_call: TRBV7-2; cdr3_aa: ASSLDLYNEQF
j_call: TRBJ2-3; cdr3_length: 13; v_call: TRBV10-3; cdr3_aa: AISEPGQSTDTQY
j_call: TRBJ2-3; cdr3_length: 13; v_call: TRBV11-2; cdr3_aa: ASSMTSSGTDTQY
j_call: TRBJ2-1; cdr3_length: 17; v_call: TRBV7-9; cdr3_aa: ASSGTMGQKGLAGNEQF
j_call: TRBJ2-3; cdr3_length: 15; v_call: TRBV3-1/TRBV3-2; cdr3_aa: ASSQKLTSGSADTQY
j_call: TRBJ2-1; cdr3_length: 11; v_call: TRBV6-2/TRBV6-3; cdr3_aa: ASSQGAWNEQF
j_call: TRBJ1-1; cdr3_length: 13; v_call: TRBV7-9; cdr3_aa: ASSLAGGGNTEAF
j_call: TRBJ2-1; cdr3_length: 13; v_call: TRBV11-2; cdr3_aa: ASSLVGSGVGEQF
j_call: TRBJ2-5; cdr3_length: 13; v_call: TRBV19; cdr3_aa: ASTPPGHRGETQY
j_call: TRBJ1-1; cdr3_length: 12; v_call: TRBV7-9; cdr3_aa: ASSSGAGLTEAF
j_call: TRBJ2-1; cdr3_length: 13; v_call: TRBV9; cdr3_aa: ASSVAGTSYNEQF
j_call: TRBJ1-6; cdr3_length: 12; v_call: TRBV28; cdr3_aa: ASSLSRGNSPLH
j_call: TRBJ1-1; cdr3_length: 11; v_call: TRBV19; cdr3_aa: ASHRVAGTEAF
j_call: TRBJ1-5; cdr3_length: 12; v_call: TRBV15; cdr3_aa: ATTSDRGSQPQH
j_call: TRBJ1-1; cdr3_length: 10; v_call: TRBV12-3/TRBV12-4; cdr3_aa: ASSFFNTEAF
j_call: TRBJ1-5; cdr3_length: 9; v_call: TRBV28; cdr3_aa: ASSFPGHQH
j_call: TRBJ1-1; cdr3_length: 11; v_call: TRBV12-2; cdr3_aa: ASRLPQGHEAF
j_call: TRBJ1-1; cdr3_length: 11; v_call: TRBV2; cdr3_aa: ARGARVNTEAF